Below are 3 T cell receptor beta chains sequenced from a single sample in a study of cytomegalovirus exposure and HLA in healthy donors. The PCR was carried out with 60 Vbeta primers and 13 Jbeta primers. Produced via immunoSEQ multiplex PCR; TCRdb's table is partial and in-frame only. The sample holds 130,000 or so clones, about 81% seen once. Sequenced sample: PBMCs. These TCRs come from a man between 35 and 55 years old in good health and CMV-seronegative.

This chain joins TRBV19 and TRBJ2-7; 7 nucleotides line up with TRBD2. In germline, CDR1 is LNHDA, CDR2 SQIVND (reference sequence). With 0 bases clipped from V and 1 base from J, the junction kept 6 bases outside the gene matches. The CDR3 sequence is 16 residues long. The CDR3 DNA reads as TGTGCCAGTAGTATAGATCTGGCTAGCGGTTCCTACGAGCAGTACTTC. This encodes CASSIDLASGSYEQYF.

This chain connects TRBV7-9 to TRBJ1-6, with D possibly being TRBD1 (6 bases). Per germline, CDR1 SEHNR and CDR2 FQNEAQ (reference sequence). Trimming left V 7 bases short and J 9 bases short, with 22 bases between. The CDR3 covers 16 residues. CDR3 region: CASTPGGGQGSSPLHF. In DNA, the CDR3 is TGTGCCAGCACCCCCGGGGGGGGCCAGGGGAGTTCACCCCTCCACTTT. Complete variable domain (other parts from reference TRBV7-9 and TRBJ1-6): DTGVSQNPRHKITKRGQNVTFRCDPISEHNRLYWYRQTLGQGPEFLTYFQNEAQLEKSRLLSDRFSAERPKGSFSTLEIQRTEQGDSAMYLCASTPGGGQGSSPLHFGNGTRLTVT.

The chain combines TRBV29-1 with TRBJ1-4, with TRBD1 matching over 7 bases. Per the germline V gene, CDR1 is SQVTM and CDR2 is ANQGSEA. CDR3 length: 14 amino acids. V lost 3 bases to trimming and J lost 7 bases; unmatched junction nucleotides: 8. CDR3 bases: TGCAGCGTTGATGAGACAGGGCGTTCTGAAAAACTGTTTTTT. Encoded protein: CSVDETGRSEKLFF.